These 31 T cell receptor beta chains were sequenced from one sample in a study of shared clonotypes between healthy human individuals. Sequencing was performed with immunoSEQ multiplex PCR; in TCRdb, only in-frame clones are kept and a portion is missing. The table lists 2,100,000 or so clones, around 95% of them singletons, with about 0.13% in the top ten. The sequenced material came from naive CD4+ T cells sorted from blood. Subset: CD45RA+ positively selected. The receptors shown here come from a man between 18 and 35 years old in good health.

In its sample, this clone was seen a few times. The chain is built from TRBV4-1 and TRBJ1-6; D perhaps matches TRBD1 (5 bases). The CDR3 is 14 residues long. CDR1 and CDR2 (germline): MGHRA, YSYEKL. V was trimmed by 1 base and J by 9 bases, leaving 10 bases between them. The CDR3 protein is CASSQAGLGSPLHF. CDR3 nucleotides: TGCGCCAGCAGCCAAGCGGGGCTGGGTTCACCCCTCCACTTT.

J is TRBJ2-5 and V is TRBV27, with D possibly being TRBD1 or TRBD2 (5 bases each). Trimming took off 5 bases at V and 10 bases at J, with 17 bases between the two ends. The germline V gene has CDR1 MNHEY and CDR2 SMNVEV (reference sequence). This CDR3 contains 13 residues. This chain's CDR3 is CASSAGHLRDQYF. The CDR3 nucleotides are TGTGCCAGCAGTGCTGGACATTTACGGGACCAGTACTTC.

The chain has TRBV10-1 and TRBJ2-1; D uncertain. The CDR3 contains 14 residues. Deletions cut 4 bases from V and 4 bases from J, with 11 bases between. The V gene's germline CDR1 is WNHNN and CDR2 SYGVQD (reference sequence). The CDR3 sequence is CASSGGPKYNEQFF. The CDR3 DNA is TGCGCCAGCAGTGGAGGACCTAAGTACAATGAGCAGTTCTTC.

The table lists this clone with a count of one. The chain carries TRBV6-6 and TRBJ2-5; D unclear. The CDR3 loop spans 10 amino acids. Trimming stripped 8 bases from V and 5 bases from J, with 6 bases between. From germline, CDR1 is MNHNY and CDR2 SVGAGI (reference sequence). The CDR3 nucleotides read TGTGCCAGCTCGCGGGAGACCCAGTACTTC. Residues: CASSRETQYF.

This sequence joins TRBV5-1 and TRBJ2-5, with a tentative D call TRBD1 (5 bases). Trimming cost V 4 bases and J 5 bases, with 18 bases left between them. The CDR3 length is 15 residues. Germline V CDR1 and CDR2: SGHRS, YFSETQ. The CDR3 DNA reads as TGCGCCAGCAGCGTCGGGCAGGGATCCTGGGAGACCCAGTACTTC. Its translation: CASSVGQGSWETQYF.

The chain uses TRBV4-1 and TRBJ2-7; no definite D call. V lost 0 bases and J lost 4, with 7 bases in between. CDR1 and CDR2 (germline): MGHRA, YSYEKL. The CDR3 consists of 13 residues. In DNA form, the CDR3 reads TGCGCCAGCAGCCAAGATATGGCATACGAGCAGTACTTC. Protein product: CASSQDMAYEQYF.

The gene calls are TRBV28 and TRBJ2-1; 9 bases line up with TRBD2. The CDR3 loop spans 17 amino acids. Trimming took 7 bases from V and 5 from J; bases not matched to a gene: 15. CDR1 and CDR2 from the germline V gene are MDHEN and SYDVKM. Here the CDR3 DNA reads TGTGCCAGCAACCTTGGGGGGGCTAGCGGGGCTAACAATGAGCAGTTCTTC. Its translation: CASNLGGASGANNEQFF.

The V and J genes are TRBV5-1 and TRBJ2-4; weak D call: TRBD2 (7 bases). Deletions cut 4 bases from V and 8 bases from J, with 19 bases between. There are 15 residues in the CDR3. Germline V gene lookup returns CDR1 SGHRS and CDR2 YFSETQ. CDR3: CASSSASGGFDIQYF. Written as DNA, the CDR3 is TGCGCCAGCAGCAGTGCTTCGGGGGGCTTTGACATTCAGTACTTC.

This chain uses TRBV10-1 with TRBJ1-1, with a possible D match to TRBD1 (6 bases). Trimming took off 3 bases at V and 0 bases at J, with 11 bases between the two ends. The CDR3 is 15 residues long. The germline CDR1 and CDR2 sequences are WNHNN and SYGVQD (reference sequence). The CDR3 here is CASSDGQTLNTEAFF. The CDR3 nucleotides read TGCGCCAGCAGTGATGGACAGACTCTGAACACTGAAGCTTTCTTT.

This rearrangement joins TRBV10-3 to TRBJ2-2; tentative D call: TRBD2 (5 bases). Germline V CDR1 and CDR2: ENHRY, SYGVKD. CDR3 length equals 13 residues. Trimming took 6 bases from V and 5 from J, leaving 10 bases between them. Here the CDR3 reads CAIRPDLTGELFF. DNA for the CDR3: TGTGCCATCAGACCGGACTTGACCGGGGAGCTGTTTTTT.

Points on this clone: The same CDR3 also results from other DNA sequences found in this sample. The chain combines TRBV30 with TRBJ2-5; D may be TRBD2 (6 bases). This CDR3 has 13 residues. Trimming took off 0 bases at V and 3 bases at J, with 8 bases between the two ends. Germline CDR1 and CDR2: GTSNPN and SVGIG (reference sequence). The CDR3 spells CAWSVGGKETQYF. The DNA of the CDR3 is TGTGCCTGGAGTGTTGGAGGGAAAGAGACCCAGTACTTC.

The chain uses TRBV19 and TRBJ1-3; D gene uncertain. Trimming pared 7 bases from V and 0 bases from J, leaving 4 bases between. The CDR3 is made up of 12 amino acids. In germline, CDR1 is LNHDA, CDR2 SQIVND (reference sequence). The CDR3 sequence is CASTSSGNTIYF. The CDR3 region has the DNA TGTGCCAGTACATCCTCTGGAAACACCATATATTTT.

The chain carries TRBV27 and TRBJ2-1; either TRBD1 or TRBD2 may supply D (5 bases each). In germline, CDR1 is MNHEY, CDR2 SMNVEV (reference sequence). The V end was cut by 0 bases, the J end by 9 bases, with 12 bases between. This CDR3 has 14 residues. CDR3 DNA: TGTGCCAGCAGTTTATCGATAAATGGGGGTGAGCAGTTCTTC. As protein: CASSLSINGGEQFF.

This clone has only one observation. The genes are TRBV7-2 and TRBJ2-7; 8 positions agree with TRBD2. V shed 8 bases and J 6 bases; nucleotides not matched to a gene: 15. This CDR3 has 15 amino acids. The germline CDR1 and CDR2 sequences are SGHTA and FQGNSA. CDR3 sequence: CASRPLATGGREQYF. The DNA for the CDR3 is TGTGCCAGCCGACCCCTTGCCACGGGAGGGCGCGAGCAGTACTTC.

The genes are TRBV5-8 and TRBJ2-7; D is perhaps TRBD1 or TRBD2 (5 bases each). V was cut by 1 base and J by 0 bases, with 17 bases left in between. CDR1 and CDR2 from the germline V gene are SGHTS and YDEGEE. The length of the CDR3 is 17 residues. The CDR3 DNA follows: TGTGCCAGCAGCTTGATCCTGACCGGGACCTACTCCTACGAGCAGTACTTC. Translating it yields CASSLILTGTYSYEQYF.

V usage is TRBV6-1 and J usage is TRBJ2-3; 14 bases line up with TRBD2. The CDR3 has 21 amino acids. Germline CDR1 MNHNS, CDR2 SASEGT. V trimming: 1 base; J trimming: 0 bases; junction bases outside the gene matches: 12. This CDR3 is CASSEEIWTSGGSYSTDTQYF. For the CDR3, the DNA is TGTGCCAGCAGTGAAGAAATCTGGACTAGCGGGGGGTCCTATAGCACAGATACGCAGTATTTT.

The chain recombines TRBV10-2 with TRBJ1-5; D possibly corresponds to TRBD1 (6 bases). Deletions cut 0 bases from V and 7 bases from J, with 16 bases between. Germline V gene lookup returns CDR1 WSHSY and CDR2 SAAADI. The CDR3 length is 16 residues. CDR3: CASSESTLTGRQPQHF. The DNA for the CDR3 is TGCGCCAGCAGTGAGTCCACCCTAACAGGGCGCCAGCCCCAGCATTTT.

The rearrangement links TRBV4-1 to TRBJ2-1; 11 bases match TRBD2. Germline trimming cut 4 bases from V and 8 bases from J; bases unmatched to any gene: 7. Germline CDR1 and CDR2: MGHRA and YSYEKL. The CDR3 covers 15 residues. The CDR3 bases are TGCGCCAGCAGCCCTAGCGGGGGGCCTACGTATGAGCAGTTCTTC. Amino acid sequence: CASSPSGGPTYEQFF.

A remark on this clone: The sample contains more than one DNA sequence encoding this CDR3. V and J are TRBV6-5 and TRBJ2-7; TRBD2 might be the D (6 bases). V gave up 2 bases and J gave up 0 bases, with 11 bases separating them. Germline V gene sequence: CDR1 MNHEY, CDR2 SVGAGI. This CDR3 region has 15 residues. The CDR3 DNA reads TGTGCCAGCAGTTACGGGGCCGGGAGCTCCTACGAGCAGTACTTC. It codes for CASSYGAGSSYEQYF.

The V and J genes are TRBV4-1 and TRBJ2-2; 13 nucleotides agree with TRBD2. CDR1 is MGHRA, CDR2 YSYEKL, per germline. The CDR3 contains 17 residues. Trimming removed 1 base from V and 5 bases from J; junction bases left unmatched: 4. Here the CDR3 reads CASSQAGLAGDTGELFF. The CDR3 nucleotides read TGCGCCAGCAGCCAAGCAGGACTAGCGGGAGATACCGGGGAGCTGTTTTTT.

The rearrangement joins TRBV5-1 to TRBJ1-1, with D possibly matching TRBD1 (5 bases). V was clipped by 0 bases and J by 2 bases, with 17 bases between them. CDR3 length: 17 amino acids. Germline-derived CDR1 and CDR2 are SGHRS and YFSETQ. The CDR3 DNA reads TGCGCCAGCAGCTTGGGGACAAGGGACGTGAAAAACACTGAAGCTTTCTTT. This encodes CASSLGTRDVKNTEAFF.

The chain combines TRBV4-1 with TRBJ2-2; D may be TRBD1 (5 bases). The CDR3 consists of 15 residues. The V and J ends lost 4 bases and 4 bases respectively, with 13 bases between them. Per the germline V gene, CDR1 is MGHRA and CDR2 is YSYEKL. The CDR3 DNA follows: TGCGCCAGCAGCCGAAGTGGGGCGTCCACCGGGGAGCTGTTTTTT. It codes for CASSRSGASTGELFF.

The chain couples TRBV18 to TRBJ2-2; D uncertain. The CDR3 covers 16 residues. Germline CDR1 reads KGHSH; CDR2 reads LQKENI. Trimming left V 1 base short and J 0 bases short, with 9 bases between. DNA of the CDR3: TGTGCCAGCTCACCACGACCGGCCCCGAACACCGGGGAGCTGTTTTTT. Its protein is CASSPRPAPNTGELFF.

As regards this clone: The same CDR3 is also encoded by other DNA sequences in this sample. This chain uses TRBV5-1 with TRBJ2-7, with TRBD1 matching over 11 bases. Trimming at V came to 0 bases and at J to 7 bases, leaving 6 bases not matched to a gene. CDR3 length: 15 amino acids. Germline V lookup: CDR1 SGHRS, CDR2 YFSETQ. This CDR3 reads CASSLEGQGADEQYF. The CDR3 nucleotides read TGCGCCAGCAGCTTGGAAGGACAGGGGGCCGATGAGCAGTACTTC. The whole variable domain, filled in from reference TRBV5-1 and TRBJ2-7, reads KAGVTQTPRYLIKTRGQQVTLSCSPISGHRSVSWYQQTPGQGLQFLFEYFSETQRNKGNFPGRFSGRQFSNSRSEMNVSTLELGDSALYLCASSLEGQGADEQYFGPGTRLTVT.

The chain carries TRBV7-8 and TRBJ2-1, with 9 bases aligning to TRBD2. The trim removed 2 bases at V and 1 base at J, leaving 6 bases unmatched. This CDR3 region has 17 residues. CDR1 and CDR2 (germline): SGHVS, FQNEAQ. CDR3 sequence reads: CASSLSGLAWSYNEQFF. The DNA for the CDR3 is TGTGCCAGCAGCTTATCCGGACTAGCGTGGTCCTACAATGAGCAGTTCTTC.

This chain links TRBV7-2 with TRBJ2-7; 7 nucleotides line up with TRBD2. J was trimmed by 0 bases and V by 5 bases; bases with no gene match: 7. Germline lookup yields CDR1 SGHTA and CDR2 FQGNSA. This CDR3 is 15 amino acids long. CDR3 sequence (DNA): TGTGCCAGCAGCCAGCCAAGCGGGATCTCCTACGAGCAGTACTTC. Translation gives CASSQPSGISYEQYF.

The gene calls are TRBV6-5 and TRBJ1-2; D gene ambiguous. The V and J ends lost 4 bases and 4 bases respectively, with 19 bases between them. This CDR3 has 16 amino acids. The germline V gene has CDR1 MNHEY and CDR2 SVGAGI. CDR3 amino acids: CASSFFPSQAPYGYTF. In nucleotides, the CDR3 is TGTGCCAGCAGTTTCTTCCCCTCCCAGGCGCCCTATGGCTACACCTTC.

This chain joins TRBV27 and TRBJ1-5; TRBD1 aligns across 7 bases. J was trimmed by 6 bases and V by 8 bases; bases with no gene match: 7. This CDR3 is 13 amino acids long. Germline CDR1 MNHEY, CDR2 SMNVEV (reference sequence). The chain's CDR3 is CASARQGLQPQHF. CDR3 sequence (DNA): TGTGCCAGCGCGAGACAGGGCCTTCAGCCCCAGCATTTT.

The count of this clone is one. The CDR3 spells CASSLTGTAVQETQYF. In nucleotides, the CDR3 is TGTGCCAGCAGCCTGACAGGGACGGCTGTCCAAGAGACCCAGTACTTC. V is TRBV7-9 and J is TRBJ2-5, with TRBD1 matching 7 bases. There are 16 residues in the CDR3. The V gene end was trimmed by 5 bases and the J gene end by 1 base; junction bases not matched to a gene: 10. Looked up from germline, CDR1 is SEHNR and CDR2 is FQNEAQ (reference sequence).

The chain couples TRBV5-1 to TRBJ2-2, with TRBD1 matching 8 bases. The CDR3 consists of 15 residues. Looked up from germline, CDR1 is SGHRS and CDR2 is YFSETQ. The V gene end was trimmed by 0 bases and the J gene end by 3 bases; junction bases not matched to a gene: 1. CDR3 in amino acids: CASSLGGQDTGELFF. The CDR3 DNA reads as TGCGCCAGCAGCTTGGGGGGACAGGACACCGGGGAGCTGTTTTTT. Drawing the rest from reference TRBV5-1 and TRBJ2-2, the complete variable domain is KAGVTQTPRYLIKTRGQQVTLSCSPISGHRSVSWYQQTPGQGLQFLFEYFSETQRNKGNFPGRFSGRQFSNSRSEMNVSTLELGDSALYLCASSLGGQDTGELFFGEGSRLTVL.

In nucleotides, the CDR3 is TGTGCCAGCAGCTTGGTGCAGGGAAGAGGGTACGAGCAGTACTTC. This codes for CASSLVQGRGYEQYF. The chain carries TRBV5-6 and TRBJ2-7; possibly TRBD1 or TRBD2 for D (5 bases each). This CDR3 spans 15 amino acids. V lost 0 bases, J lost 4 bases, and 14 bases lay in between. Germline assignment: CDR1 SGHDT and CDR2 YYEEEE. The whole variable domain, filled in from reference TRBV5-6 and TRBJ2-7, reads DAGVTQSPTHLIKTRGQQVTLRCSPKSGHDTVSWYQQALGQGPQFIFQYYEEEERQRGNFPDRFSGHQFPNYSSELNVNALLLGDSALYLCASSLVQGRGYEQYFGPGTRLTVT.